Each of the 26 T cell receptor beta chains below was sequenced from the same sample in a study of T-cell reconstitution after alpha-beta-depleted transplantation in children (dated by TCRdb to the mid-2010s). The method was PCR. The sequencer was an Illumina HiSeq 2500. To normalize quantification of the TCRbeta repertoire, the TCR libraries were built with molecular barcoding that relied on unique molecular identifiers. TCRdb trimmed the raw reads at Q25, called clones with MiXCR and kept productive beta chains. Rows are unified per CDR3 protein, each entry keeping the most common DNA and genes. This sample gives 150,000 to 200,000 distinct CDR3 sequences in total; about 6.4% of them show up just once. Around 2.7% of the sample rests with the top ten. Sequenced here: PBMCs from the stem cell graft donor, sampled from the stem cell graft. These receptors all come from a human donor who donated a stem cell graft to a child with Wiskott-Aldrich syndrome.

This clonotype was seen many times. The chain recombines TRBV10-3 with TRBJ2-5; 14 bases align to TRBD2. Germline V lookup: CDR1 ENHRY, CDR2 SYGVKD. The CDR3 is 15 residues long. The CDR3 region is CASKGTSGGQETQYF. The CDR3 nucleotides are TGTGCATCAAAAGGGACTAGCGGGGGCCAAGAGACCCAGTACTTC.

A few counts support this clonotype. The rearrangement uses TRBV30 and TRBJ2-1, with 10 nucleotides matching TRBD1. V was clipped by 0 bases and J by 10 bases; unmatched bases: 3. Germline V CDR1 and CDR2: GTSNPN, SVGIG (reference sequence). The CDR3 is 13 residues long. CDR3 in DNA: TGTGCCTGGAGTGTAGGGACAGGGGTCGAGCAGTTCTTC. Its protein product is CAWSVGTGVEQFF.

The gene calls are TRBV12-3 or TRBV12-4 and TRBJ2-6, with D possibly being TRBD2 (6 bases). This CDR3 has 16 amino acids. V gave up 6 bases and J gave up 2 bases, with 14 bases separating them. As DNA, the CDR3 is TGTGCCAGCAGACAACTGGAGGGAACTGGGGCCAACGTCCTGACTTTC. Protein product: CASRQLEGTGANVLTF.

Only a few counts were recorded for this clonotype. The V and J genes are TRBV5-1 and TRBJ2-2, with D hard to call. V was cut by 1 base and J by 3 bases, with 10 bases left in between. CDR1 and CDR2 (germline): SGHRS, YFSETQ. There are 15 residues in the CDR3. Here the CDR3 DNA reads TGCGCCAGCAGCTTGCACAGACAAGACACCGGGGAGCTGTTTTTT. Translating it yields CASSLHRQDTGELFF. Full variable domain (remainder filled in from reference TRBV5-1 and TRBJ2-2): KAGVTQTPRYLIKTRGQQVTLSCSPISGHRSVSWYQQTPGQGLQFLFEYFSETQRNKGNFPGRFSGRQFSNSRSEMNVSTLELGDSALYLCASSLHRQDTGELFFGEGSRLTVL.

This clonotype has ten or more counts. The chain employs TRBV15 and TRBJ1-6; D is perhaps TRBD1 (5 bases). Germline V gene data show CDR1 as LNHNV and CDR2 as YYDKDF (reference sequence). This CDR3 contains 15 residues. The V gene lost 1 base and the J gene lost 11 bases, with 15 bases spanning the gap. The CDR3, as DNA: TGTGCCACCAGCAGAGGGGCCCAGGGCGGTCCACCCCTCCACTTT. Translation gives CATSRGAQGGPPLHF.

This clonotype occurred a few times. This chain uses TRBV30 with TRBJ2-5; possible D gene TRBD2, 6 bases. CDR1 and CDR2 from the germline V gene are GTSNPN and SVGIG (reference sequence). V dropped 2 bases and J dropped 6 bases, with 13 bases sitting between them. This CDR3 has 13 residues. For the CDR3, the DNA is TGTGCCTGGAGTCCCGGGAGAGAAAAGACCCAGTACTTC. Protein product: CAWSPGREKTQYF.

This clonotype occurred many times. J is TRBJ2-2 and V is TRBV27, with 8 bases identical to TRBD2. CDR3 length: 15 amino acids. V gave up 1 base and J gave up 6 bases; unmatched junction bases: 4. The germline V gene has CDR1 MNHEY and CDR2 SMNVEV (reference sequence). As DNA, the CDR3 is TGTGCCAGCAGTTTATTGGGACTAGTCCCCGGGGAGCTGTTTTTT. Amino acids: CASSLLGLVPGELFF.

This clonotype was observed many times. The V call is TRBV7-8, the J call TRBJ1-4; no clear D gene. The ends were cut back, 0 bases at V and 8 bases at J, with 16 bases in the middle. The germline gives CDR1 SGHVS, CDR2 FQNEAQ. CDR3 length: 16 residues. The CDR3 spells CASSLALEGTREKLFF. CDR3 bases: TGTGCCAGCAGCTTAGCGCTGGAGGGCACCAGAGAAAAACTGTTTTTT. The full variable domain, completed using reference TRBV7-8 and TRBJ1-4, is GAGVSQSPRYKVAKRGQDVALRCDPISGHVSLFWYQQALGQGPEFLTYFQNEAQLDKSGLPSDRFFAERPEGSVSTLKIQRTQQEDSAVYLCASSLALEGTREKLFFGSGTQLSVL.

This clonotype was seen repeatedly, ten times or more. J is TRBJ2-7 and V is TRBV2, with D possibly being TRBD1 or TRBD2 (5 bases each). Trimming stripped 6 bases from V and 5 bases from J, with 17 bases between. This CDR3 has 14 amino acids. The germline V gene has CDR1 SNHLY and CDR2 FYNNEI. In nucleotides, the CDR3 is TGTGCCAGCAGAGTTCAGGGCCCTAGCCACGAGCAGTACTTC. This gives the protein CASRVQGPSHEQYF.

This clonotype was seen many times. The chain has TRBV20-1 and TRBJ2-7; D call uncertain. Germline V CDR1 and CDR2: DFQATT, SNEGSKA (reference sequence). This CDR3 comprises 14 residues. The germline V and J ends were trimmed by 2 bases and 0 bases, with 11 bases remaining between them. The CDR3 DNA reads TGCAGTGCTAGAAATTCTAGGAGCTCCTACGAGCAGTACTTC. Its protein product is CSARNSRSSYEQYF.

This clonotype was picked up many times. This chain uses TRBV6-5 with TRBJ2-7; no reliable D call. V was clipped by 2 bases and J by 3 bases, with 8 bases between them. The CDR3 loop spans 13 amino acids. The V gene's germline CDR1 is MNHEY and CDR2 SVGAGI. The CDR3, as DNA: TGTGCCAGCAGTTACCGGGCTGGCTACGAGCAGTACTTC. This encodes CASSYRAGYEQYF.

In its sample, this clonotype was seen many times. V usage is TRBV18 and J usage is TRBJ1-1; D is uncertain. The CDR3 extends over 18 amino acids. The V gene's germline CDR1 is KGHSH and CDR2 LQKENI. V shed 3 bases and J shed 0 bases, with 20 bases lying between them. The CDR3 loop is CASSPSMGTRVMNTEAFF. The CDR3 DNA follows: TGTGCCAGCTCACCGTCAATGGGCACAAGGGTTATGAACACTGAAGCTTTCTTT.

This clonotype was seen ten or more times. The chain uses TRBV6-5 and TRBJ2-7; the match to TRBD1 covers 8 bases. Germline V gene data show CDR1 as MNHEY and CDR2 as SVGAGI. This CDR3 comprises 13 residues. The V and J ends lost 6 bases and 2 bases, in that order; junction bases with no gene match: 3. CDR3 region: CASSQGQAYEQYF. The CDR3 nucleotides are TGTGCCAGCAGCCAGGGACAGGCCTACGAGCAGTACTTC.

Regarding this clonotype: At one boundary the junction diverges from the germline segment, which might be a read error. The chain uses TRBV5-1 and TRBJ2-7; 7 bases are shared with TRBD2. The length of the CDR3 is 16 residues. The germline V gene has CDR1 SGHRS and CDR2 YFSETQ. Here the CDR3 reads CASSPGLRDYPYKQYF. In DNA, the CDR3 is TGCGCCAGCAGCCCGGGACTGAGGGACTACCCCTACAAGCAGTACTTC.

This clonotype was counted ten times or more. The rearrangement uses TRBV10-2 and TRBJ2-3; the match to TRBD2 covers 8 bases. CDR3 length: 15 amino acids. After removal of 9 bases from V and 0 bases from J, the junction contained 8 bases not matched to a gene. CDR1 WSHSY and CDR2 SAAADI come from the germline V gene. CDR3 residues: CASYFSGDSTDTQYF. The CDR3 DNA sequence: TGCGCCAGTTACTTTAGCGGGGACAGCACAGATACGCAGTATTTT.

This clonotype came up many times. The chain recombines TRBV29-1 with TRBJ2-1; 7 bases map to TRBD2. With 4 bases clipped from V and 7 bases from J, the junction kept 22 bases outside the gene matches. CDR1 is SQVTM, CDR2 ANQGSEA, per germline. The CDR3 contains 18 residues. The CDR3 here is CSVAGIGGGSRGRNEQFF. The CDR3 coding sequence is TGCAGCGTTGCTGGTATAGGTGGCGGGAGTCGAGGTAGGAATGAGCAGTTCTTC.

This chain links TRBV3-1 with TRBJ2-2; possible D gene TRBD1, 6 bases. The CDR3 extends over 16 amino acids. V was shortened by 0 bases and J by 1 base, with 9 bases between the two germline ends. The germline V gene encodes CDR1 LGHDT and CDR2 YNNKEL (reference sequence). The CDR3 DNA follows: TGTGCCAGCAGCCAAGAAATAGGGGGGAACACCGGGGAGCTGTTTTTT. Encoded protein: CASSQEIGGNTGELFF.

V and J are TRBV15 and TRBJ2-2; D perhaps matches TRBD1 (6 bases). The CDR3 is 15 amino acids. Germline values: CDR1 LNHNV, CDR2 YYDKDF (reference sequence). Trimming removed 5 bases from V and 9 bases from J, with 19 bases in between. The CDR3 coding sequence is TGTGCCACCAGCCGCAATCCAGGACAGATGCGGGAGCTGTTTTTT. Its protein is CATSRNPGQMRELFF.

The rearrangement uses TRBV25-1 and TRBJ1-1; D unresolved. CDR3 length: 15 amino acids. CDR1 is MGHDK and CDR2 is SYGVNS in the germline V gene. Trimming shortened V by 0 bases and J by 0 bases, and 8 bases separated the two germline ends. CDR3 in amino acids: CASSEYHILNTEAFF. The CDR3 bases are TGTGCCAGCAGTGAATACCACATCCTGAACACTGAAGCTTTCTTT.

This chain joins TRBV7-2 and TRBJ2-1, with 11 bases matching TRBD2. The length of the CDR3 is 15 residues. V gave up 3 bases and J gave up 4 bases; unmatched junction bases: 2. The germline V gene has CDR1 SGHTA and CDR2 FQGNSA. The CDR3 loop is CASSFSGGGYNEQFF. In DNA, the CDR3 is TGTGCCAGCAGCTTTAGCGGGGGGGGTTACAATGAGCAGTTCTTC.

This clonotype was recorded a few times. V gene TRBV19 combines with J gene TRBJ2-1; TRBD1 matches at 12 bases. Germline-derived CDR1 and CDR2 are LNHDA and SQIVND (reference sequence). This CDR3 has 14 residues. J gave up 6 bases and V 6 bases, and 3 bases lay outside the gene matches. CDR3 in amino acids: CASRSGQGANEQFF. The CDR3 nucleotides read TGTGCCAGTAGGTCGGGACAGGGGGCCAATGAGCAGTTCTTC.

The V gene is TRBV5-1, the J gene TRBJ1-2, with D hard to call. Germline V CDR1 and CDR2: SGHRS, YFSETQ. This CDR3 is 13 amino acids long. V lost 2 bases, J lost 2 bases, and 7 bases lay in between. CDR3 bases: TGCGCCAGCAGCTTCCCCGAGAACTATGGCTACACCTTC. The encoded protein is CASSFPENYGYTF.

This clonotype was seen many times. This chain links TRBV5-1 with TRBJ1-2; the D is unclear. V lost 2 bases and J 8 bases, leaving 13 bases between the germline ends. The CDR3 loop spans 13 amino acids. Germline-derived CDR1 and CDR2 are SGHRS and YFSETQ. The CDR3 region has the DNA TGCGCCAGCAGCTTAGGATTTAACGAGGGCTACACCTTC. Translation: CASSLGFNEGYTF.

This clonotype was counted ten times or more. One junction end disagrees with the germline gene, perhaps due to a read error. The chain combines TRBV7-9 with TRBJ2-7; 7 bases agree with TRBD1. There are 11 residues in the CDR3. Germline V gene lookup returns CDR1 SEHNR and CDR2 FQNEAQ (reference sequence). This chain's CDR3 is CASSLKDRTSF. In nucleotides, the CDR3 is TGTGCCAGCAGCTTAAAGGACAGGACCAGCTTC.

The rearrangement joins TRBV12-3 or TRBV12-4 to TRBJ1-6, with TRBD1 as a possible D gene (6 bases). The ends were cut back, 6 bases at V and 4 bases at J, with 16 bases in the middle. CDR3 length equals 16 residues. The CDR3 sequence: CASSRSRGTYNSPLHF. CDR3 nucleotide sequence: TGTGCCAGCAGCAGATCAAGGGGGACATATAATTCACCCCTCCACTTT.

This clonotype appeared many times. V gene TRBV4-3 combines with J gene TRBJ2-6, with 8 bases identical to TRBD2. The CDR3 totals 20 residues. CDR1 is LGHNA, CDR2 YSLEER, per germline. Trimming removed 0 bases from V and 0 bases from J; junction bases left unmatched: 10. As DNA, the CDR3 is TGCGCCAGCAGCCAAGAGTTAAGCGGGGGCCGGGCCTCTGGGGCCAACGTCCTGACTTTC. Its translation is CASSQELSGGRASGANVLTF.